A selection of T cell receptor beta chains follows, all from one sample in a study of blood T cell repertoires in COVID-19. The protocol was immunoSEQ multiplex PCR, while the TCRdb copy is restricted to in-frame clones and leaves out a portion. Of approximately 250,000 clones listed, around nine tenths are singletons. The sequencing sample was made of peripheral blood. Every receptor here comes from a woman aged 70-85 years with COVID-19, enrolled during active disease. The CDR3 runs from the conserved cysteine through the conserved F or W. Each record gives: clone size, V gene, J gene, D gene, CDR3 DNA, CDR3 protein. D genes are given only for firm matches. A row's size may be missing; if present it is once, few, many or a size class.

>NA|TRBV11-3|TRBJ2-3|NA
TGTGCCAGCAGCCCCTCTGAGGGAGATACGCAGTATTTT
CASSPSEGDTQYF
>few|TRBV19|TRBJ1-5|NA
TGTGCCAGTAGCCGGACAGACAATCAGCCCCAGCATTTT
CASSRTDNQPQHF
>NA|TRBV4-3|TRBJ2-1|NA
TGCGCCAGCAGCACCCGCCGGAGTTCCTACAATGAGCAGTTCTTC
CASSTRRSSYNEQFF
>NA|TRBV11-2|TRBJ1-1|TRBD1
TGTGCCAGCAGTTATGACAGGGGGTACACTGAAGCTTTCTTT
CASSYDRGYTEAFF
>few|TRBV27|TRBJ1-6|NA
TGTGCCAGCAGTTTCAGAAATAATTCACCCCTCCACTTT
CASSFRNNSPLHF
>NA|TRBV6-5|TRBJ2-7|NA
TGTGCCAGCAGCCCAGGGGGGAACGAGCAGTACTTC
CASSPGGNEQYF
>NA|TRBV4-3|TRBJ1-2|NA
TGCGCCAGCAGCCAAGGGCTTTTGGACTATGGCTACACCTTC
CASSQGLLDYGYTF
>NA|TRBV19|TRBJ2-7|NA
TGTGCCAGTAGTCCTGACAGCCCCTTAGGAGAGCAGTACTTC
CASSPDSPLGEQYF
>NA|TRBV5-6|TRBJ1-1|NA
TGTGCCAGCAGCTTCCATCAGACGGGCGGGGGCACTGAAGCTTTCTTT
CASSFHQTGGGTEAFF
>NA|TRBV15|TRBJ2-5|NA
TGTGCCACCAGCAAATATCAGGCCCAGTACTTC
CATSKYQAQYF
>few|TRBV5-6|TRBJ1-5|NA
TGTGCCAGCACCATACAGGGTAGGGGACGGAATCAGCCCCAGCATTTT
CASTIQGRGRNQPQHF
>NA|TRBV10-3|TRBJ1-6|NA
TGTGCCATCAGTTCGGGGAATTCACCCCTCCACTTT
CAISSGNSPLHF
>NA|TRBV9|TRBJ2-1|TRBD2
TGTGCCAGCAGCGTAGGGGGACTAGCAGAAGAGCAGTTCTTC
CASSVGGLAEEQFF
>once|TRBV29-1|TRBJ2-2|NA
TGCAGCGTTGAAGTCTCAGGGGCCGGGGAGCTGTTTTTT
CSVEVSGAGELFF
>NA|TRBV3-1/TRBV3-2|TRBJ1-2|TRBD1
TGTGCCAGCAGTCCCGATCCAGGGGGTCACTATGGCTACACCTTC
CASSPDPGGHYGYTF
>NA|TRBV5-1|TRBJ1-4|TRBD1
TGCGCCAGCAGCAGGGACAGGGTAGGAACTAATGAAAAACTGTTTTTT
CASSRDRVGTNEKLFF
>NA|TRBV27|TRBJ2-3|TRBD1
TGTGCCAGCAGTCCTTTCGGGACAGGGTTAGCAGATACGCAGTATTTT
CASSPFGTGLADTQYF
>NA|TRBV12-3/TRBV12-4|TRBJ1-5|NA
TGTGCCAGCAGTTTAATTCGAGGGCCCCAGCATTTT
CASSLIRGPQHF
>NA|TRBV18|TRBJ2-1|NA
TGTGCCAGCTCACCACGGCAGGTCACCTACAATGAGCAGTTCTTC
CASSPRQVTYNEQFF
>NA|TRBV3-1/TRBV3-2|TRBJ2-3|NA
TGTGCCAGCAGCCACAGGGAATATGATACGCAGTATTTT
CASSHREYDTQYF
>NA|TRBV19|TRBJ2-2|NA
TGTGCCAGTAGTATATCCGGTCCGAACACCGGGGAGCTGTTTTTT
CASSISGPNTGELFF
>NA|TRBV7-9|TRBJ1-4|NA
TGTGCCAGCAGCCCAGGACAGAGCCCCCTACAAAATGAAAAACTGTTTTTT
CASSPGQSPLQNEKLFF
>NA|TRBV4-3|TRBJ1-6|NA
TGCGCCAGCAGCCAAGAAAGGGGTTCACCCCTCCACTTT
CASSQERGSPLHF
>NA|TRBV25-1|TRBJ1-2|NA
TGTGCCAGCAGTGCGCAGGGTGCTAACTATGGCTACACCTTC
CASSAQGANYGYTF
>NA|TRBV7-9|TRBJ2-1|TRBD1
TGTGCCAGCAGCCCGGGACAGAGCAATGAGCAGTTCTTC
CASSPGQSNEQFF
>NA|TRBV5-1|TRBJ2-3|TRBD1
TGCGCCAGCAGCTTGGTCAGGGGGCGCAACACAGATACGCAGTATTTT
CASSLVRGRNTDTQYF
>NA|TRBV6-2/TRBV6-3|TRBJ2-3|TRBD1
TGTGCCAGCAGTTACGTGGAAAGGGGGCCAGATACGCAGTATTTT
CASSYVERGPDTQYF
>few|TRBV5-4|TRBJ2-2|TRBD1
TGTGCCAGCAGCTGGACAGGGGGAGGCACCGGGGAGCTGTTTTTT
CASSWTGGGTGELFF
>NA|TRBV6-5|TRBJ1-3|NA
TGTGCCAGTGCTTGGCCCTCTGGAAACACCATATATTTT
CASAWPSGNTIYF
>NA|TRBV5-1|TRBJ2-7|TRBD2
TGCGCCAGCAGCTTTCGTATAGCGGGGTACTCCTACGAGCAGTACTTC
CASSFRIAGYSYEQYF
>NA|TRBV28|TRBJ2-1|NA
TGTGCCAGCAGTTCTAGCCTCTTGAATGAGCAGTTCTTC
CASSSSLLNEQFF
>NA|TRBV27|TRBJ2-1|NA
TGTGCCAGCAGTTTATGGGCTAGCGAGGAGATAGTGTCTGATGAGCAGTTCTTC
CASSLWASEEIVSDEQFF
>once|TRBV7-3|TRBJ2-1|TRBD2
TGTGCCAGCAGCTTACGAACTAGCGGGAGGAGTAATGAGCAGTTCTTC
CASSLRTSGRSNEQFF
>NA|TRBV19|TRBJ2-6|TRBD1
TGTGCCAGTACCTCACCCACTCGACAGGGTGACACTGGGGCCAACGTCCTGACTTTC
CASTSPTRQGDTGANVLTF
>once|TRBV19|TRBJ1-5|NA
TGTGCCAGTAGTATAGGTCGAGTACGTTACGATCAGCCCCAGCATTTT
CASSIGRVRYDQPQHF
>NA|TRBV20-1|TRBJ1-5|NA
TGCAGTGCTAGTCTTAGCCTGTCGGAAAAAGTGCCCCAGCATTTT
CSASLSLSEKVPQHF
>NA|TRBV9|TRBJ1-6|TRBD1
TGTGCCAGCAGCACTACAGGGGAAGGATCACCCCTCCACTTT
CASSTTGEGSPLHF
>NA|TRBV30|TRBJ2-1|TRBD2
TGTGCCTGGAGGAGACCGGGACTAGCGGGAGCGGGTGAGCAGTTCTTC
CAWRRPGLAGAGEQFF
>NA|TRBV6-5|TRBJ1-1|NA
TGTGCCAGCAGTTACGATAGGGGCGAGAGCACTGAAGCTTTCTTT
CASSYDRGESTEAFF
>once|TRBV29-1|TRBJ2-2|NA
TGCAGCGTTGAAGATCGAACTGACACCGGGGAGCTGTTTTTT
CSVEDRTDTGELFF
>NA|TRBV11-2|TRBJ2-7|NA
TGTGCCAGCAGCTTAACTAGTAACGAGCAGTACTTC
CASSLTSNEQYF
>NA|TRBV29-1|TRBJ1-2|NA
TGCAGCGTTGAAGATATACGAGAGGGCTACACCTTC
CSVEDIREGYTF
>NA|TRBV5-6|TRBJ1-1|NA
TGTGCCAGCAGCCATCAGGGTAGGTCTGAAGCTTTCTTT
CASSHQGRSEAFF
>NA|TRBV19|TRBJ1-3|NA
TGTGCCAGTAGAGCGGGGAGCTCTGGAAACACCATATATTTT
CASRAGSSGNTIYF
>NA|TRBV19|TRBJ2-1|TRBD1
TGTGCCAGTAAGGAACAGGGGGCAAGAGAGCAGTTCTTC
CASKEQGAREQFF
>NA|TRBV2|TRBJ1-3|NA
TGTGCCAGCAGTGACAGAAGCTCTGGAAACACCATATATTTT
CASSDRSSGNTIYF
>NA|TRBV27|TRBJ2-7|TRBD2
TGTGCCAGCAGTTTACTAGCGGGGGCCTACGAGCAGTACTTC
CASSLLAGAYEQYF
>NA|TRBV5-8|TRBJ1-1|TRBD1
TGTGCCAGCAGCTCTCCGGGACAGCTTTTACACACTGAAGCTTTCTTT
CASSSPGQLLHTEAFF
>few|TRBV5-4|TRBJ1-3|TRBD1
TGTGCCAGCAGCGCGACAGGGGCCTCTGGAAACACCATATATTTT
CASSATGASGNTIYF
>NA|TRBV28|TRBJ1-5|NA
TGTGCCAGCAGTTGGGACGTCGGGGGTCAGCCCCAGCATTTT
CASSWDVGGQPQHF
>NA|TRBV7-3|TRBJ2-1|TRBD1
TGTGCCAGCAGCGGGACAGGGAAAGAGCAGTTCTTC
CASSGTGKEQFF
>NA|TRBV27|TRBJ2-3|TRBD2
TGTGCCAGCCTACTAGCGGGGACAGATACGCAGTATTTT
CASLLAGTDTQYF
>once|TRBV2|TRBJ2-3|NA
TGTGCCAGCAGTGATTCGGGAGAGGGGACAGATACGCAGTATTTT
CASSDSGEGTDTQYF
>NA|TRBV5-8|TRBJ2-1|TRBD2
TGTGCCAGCAGCTTGGGACTAGCGGCCTACAATGAGCAGTTCTTC
CASSLGLAAYNEQFF